What follows are 6 T cell receptor beta chains derived from one specimen sequenced in a study of shared clonotypes between healthy human individuals. Assay used: immunoSEQ multiplex PCR; TCRdb lists only in-frame clones, some missing. The sample shows millions of clones, roughly 95% of them seen only once. Material: naive CD4+ T cells sorted from blood. Subset meaning: CD45RA+ positively selected. Receptor source: a young man in good health.

Concerning this clone itself: Other nucleotide sequences from this sample produce the same CDR3. This chain uses TRBV19 with TRBJ1-5; D not resolved. CDR1 is LNHDA, CDR2 SQIVND, per germline (reference sequence). The CDR3 is 13 amino acids. Deletions cut 4 bases from V and 0 bases from J, with 4 bases between. The CDR3: CASSTNSNQPQHF. CDR3 in DNA: TGTGCCAGTAGTACAAATAGCAATCAGCCCCAGCATTTT.

About this clone itself: Other DNA sequences within the sample encode an identical CDR3. This chain connects TRBV27 to TRBJ1-5; the match to TRBD1 covers 7 bases. The germline V gene has CDR1 MNHEY and CDR2 SMNVEV (reference sequence). The CDR3 loop spans 14 amino acids. Trimming removed 0 bases from V and 6 bases from J; junction bases left unmatched: 2. This CDR3 reads CASSLSGGGQPQHF. The CDR3 region has the DNA TGTGCCAGCAGTTTATCAGGGGGCGGTCAGCCCCAGCATTTT.

The chain links TRBV5-4 to TRBJ2-2; TRBD2 might be the D (5 bases). V was clipped by 4 bases and J by 5 bases, with 15 bases between them. Germline lookup yields CDR1 SGHNT and CDR2 YYREEE (reference sequence). The CDR3 is 15 amino acids. The CDR3 DNA is TGTGCCAGCAGCAAATCGGGGTCGCTGACCGGGGAGCTGTTTTTT. As protein: CASSKSGSLTGELFF.

The chain is built from TRBV4-3 and TRBJ2-7; D is perhaps TRBD1 or TRBD2 (5 bases each). Looked up from germline, CDR1 is LGHNA and CDR2 is YSLEER. The CDR3 covers 14 residues. V gave up 1 base and J gave up 3 bases, with 10 bases separating them. Written as DNA, the CDR3 is TGCGCCAGCAGCCAAGCATCGAGGGGCTACGAGCAGTACTTC. This codes for CASSQASRGYEQYF.

This sequence joins TRBV30 and TRBJ1-2; possible D gene TRBD1, 5 bases. Germline-derived CDR1 and CDR2 are GTSNPN and SVGIG (reference sequence). The CDR3 length is 12 residues. Trimming cost V 2 bases and J 8 bases, with 12 bases left between them. In nucleotides, the CDR3 is TGTGCCTGGAGTACGGCAGGGTCGGGCTACACCTTC. Protein sequence: CAWSTAGSGYTF.

With regard to this clone: Other DNA sequences in this sample translate to the same CDR3. The rearrangement joins TRBV11-2 to TRBJ2-5, with D hard to call. V lost 2 bases to trimming and J lost 2 bases, with 9 bases between them. Per germline, CDR1 SGHAT and CDR2 FQNNGV. The CDR3 extends over 14 amino acids. The CDR3 coding sequence is TGTGCCAGCAGCTTAACAGACCTACAAGAGACCCAGTACTTC. Its translation is CASSLTDLQETQYF.